What follows describes a single T cell receptor (beta chain). The table came from immunoSEQ multiplex PCR; TCRdb's copy has only in-frame clones and leaves some out. The table records 450,000 or so clones, 80% to 95% of them present only once. This CDR3 is 13 amino acids long. CDR1 and CDR2 (germline): MDHEN, SYDVKM. V dropped 6 bases and J dropped 7 bases, with 13 bases sitting between them. This sample was taken from a study of blood T cell repertoires in COVID-19. Sequenced sample: PBMCs or T cells enriched from blood (not recorded which). The source of this sequence is a man younger than 35 who had recovered from COVID-19. The J gene is TRBJ1-3, the V gene TRBV28, with D possibly matching TRBD1 (6 bases). The CDR3 spells CASSGTPRNTIYF. As DNA, the CDR3 is TGTGCCAGCAGCGGGACACCCCGGAACACCATATATTTT. The whole variable domain, filled in from reference TRBV28 and TRBJ1-3, reads DVKVTQSSRYLVKRTGEKVFLECVQDMDHENMFWYRQDPGLGLRLIYFSYDVKMKEKGDIPEGYSVSREKKERFSLILESASTNQTSMYLCASSGTPRNTIYFGEGSWLTVV.